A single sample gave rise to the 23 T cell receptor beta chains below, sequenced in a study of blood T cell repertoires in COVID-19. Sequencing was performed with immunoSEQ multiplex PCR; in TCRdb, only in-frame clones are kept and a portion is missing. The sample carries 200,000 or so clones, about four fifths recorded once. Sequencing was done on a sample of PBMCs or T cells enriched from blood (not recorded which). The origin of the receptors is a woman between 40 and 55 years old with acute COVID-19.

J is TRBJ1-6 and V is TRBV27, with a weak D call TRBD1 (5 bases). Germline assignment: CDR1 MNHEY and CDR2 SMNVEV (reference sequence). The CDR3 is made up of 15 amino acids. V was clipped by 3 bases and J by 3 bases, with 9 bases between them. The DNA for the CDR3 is TGTGCCAGCAGTTTTCAGGGCGACTATAATTCACCCCTCCACTTT. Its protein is CASSFQGDYNSPLHF.

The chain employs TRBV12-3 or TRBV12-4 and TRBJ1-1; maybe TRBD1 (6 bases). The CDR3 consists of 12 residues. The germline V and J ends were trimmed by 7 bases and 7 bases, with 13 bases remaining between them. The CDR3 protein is CASTKRGGEAFF. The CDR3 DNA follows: TGTGCCAGCACCAAAAGGGGGGGTGAAGCTTTCTTT.

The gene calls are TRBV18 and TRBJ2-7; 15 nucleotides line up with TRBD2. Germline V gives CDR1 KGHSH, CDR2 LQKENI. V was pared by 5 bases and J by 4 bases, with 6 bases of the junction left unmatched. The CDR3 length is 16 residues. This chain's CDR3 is CASSTGLAGGPYEQYF. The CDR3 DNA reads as TGTGCCAGCTCAACGGGACTAGCGGGAGGTCCATACGAGCAGTACTTC.

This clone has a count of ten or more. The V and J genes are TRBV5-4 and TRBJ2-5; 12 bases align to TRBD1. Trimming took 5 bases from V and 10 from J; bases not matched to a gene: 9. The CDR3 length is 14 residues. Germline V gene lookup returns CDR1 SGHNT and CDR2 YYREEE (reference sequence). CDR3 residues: CASRPGQGAFDQYF. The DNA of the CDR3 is TGTGCCAGCAGACCGGGACAGGGGGCTTTTGACCAGTACTTC.

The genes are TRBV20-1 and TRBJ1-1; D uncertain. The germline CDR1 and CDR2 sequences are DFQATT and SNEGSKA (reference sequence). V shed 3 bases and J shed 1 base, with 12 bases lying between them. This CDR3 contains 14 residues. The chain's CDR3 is CSASTGAGNTEAFF. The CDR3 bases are TGCAGTGCTAGTACGGGCGCGGGGAACACTGAAGCTTTCTTT.

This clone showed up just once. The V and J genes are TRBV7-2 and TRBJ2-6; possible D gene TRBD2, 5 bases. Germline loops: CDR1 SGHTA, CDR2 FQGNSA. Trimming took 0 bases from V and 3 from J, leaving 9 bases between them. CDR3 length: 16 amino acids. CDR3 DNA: TGTGCCAGCAGCTTAGCGGGAGTCGGTGGGGCCAACGTCCTGACTTTC. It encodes CASSLAGVGGANVLTF.

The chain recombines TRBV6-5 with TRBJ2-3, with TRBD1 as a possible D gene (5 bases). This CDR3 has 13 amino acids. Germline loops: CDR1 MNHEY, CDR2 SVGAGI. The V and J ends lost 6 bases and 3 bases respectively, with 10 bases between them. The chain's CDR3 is CASRLPGTDTQYF. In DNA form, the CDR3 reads TGTGCCAGCAGACTCCCAGGGACAGATACGCAGTATTTT.

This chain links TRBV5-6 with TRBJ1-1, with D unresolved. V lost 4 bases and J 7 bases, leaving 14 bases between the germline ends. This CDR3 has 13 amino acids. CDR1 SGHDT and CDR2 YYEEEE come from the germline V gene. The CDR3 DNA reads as TGTGCCAGCAGCCCCTCATGGGCTATTGAAGCTTTCTTT. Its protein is CASSPSWAIEAFF. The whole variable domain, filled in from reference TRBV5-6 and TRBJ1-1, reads DAGVTQSPTHLIKTRGQQVTLRCSPKSGHDTVSWYQQALGQGPQFIFQYYEEEERQRGNFPDRFSGHQFPNYSSELNVNALLLGDSALYLCASSPSWAIEAFFGQGTRLTVV.

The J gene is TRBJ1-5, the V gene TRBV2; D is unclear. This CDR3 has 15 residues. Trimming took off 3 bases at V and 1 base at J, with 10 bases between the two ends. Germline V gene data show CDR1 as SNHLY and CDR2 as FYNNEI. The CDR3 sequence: CASSEEGVSNQPQHF. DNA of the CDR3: TGTGCCAGCAGTGAGGAGGGTGTGAGCAATCAGCCCCAGCATTTT.

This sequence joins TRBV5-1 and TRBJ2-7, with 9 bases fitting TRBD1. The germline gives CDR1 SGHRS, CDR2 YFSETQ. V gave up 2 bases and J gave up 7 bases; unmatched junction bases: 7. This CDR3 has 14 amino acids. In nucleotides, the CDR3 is TGCGCCAGCAGCTTCTGGACAGGGGTCGGGGAGCAGTACTTC. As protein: CASSFWTGVGEQYF. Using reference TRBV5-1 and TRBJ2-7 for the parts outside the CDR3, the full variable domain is KAGVTQTPRYLIKTRGQQVTLSCSPISGHRSVSWYQQTPGQGLQFLFEYFSETQRNKGNFPGRFSGRQFSNSRSEMNVSTLELGDSALYLCASSFWTGVGEQYFGPGTRLTVT.

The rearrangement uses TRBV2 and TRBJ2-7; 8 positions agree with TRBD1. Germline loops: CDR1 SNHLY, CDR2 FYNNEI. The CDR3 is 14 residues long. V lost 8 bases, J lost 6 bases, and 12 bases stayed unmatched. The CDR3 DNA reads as TGTGCCAGCCAAAGACAGGGGACATCGAGCGAGCAGTACTTC. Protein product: CASQRQGTSSEQYF.

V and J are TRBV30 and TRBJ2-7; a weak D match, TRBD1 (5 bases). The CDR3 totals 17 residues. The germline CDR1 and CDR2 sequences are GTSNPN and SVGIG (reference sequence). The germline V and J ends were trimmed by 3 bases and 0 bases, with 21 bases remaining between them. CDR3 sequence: CAWRKKDTGSSSYEQYF. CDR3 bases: TGTGCCTGGAGAAAGAAGGACACAGGAAGTAGCTCCTACGAGCAGTACTTC.

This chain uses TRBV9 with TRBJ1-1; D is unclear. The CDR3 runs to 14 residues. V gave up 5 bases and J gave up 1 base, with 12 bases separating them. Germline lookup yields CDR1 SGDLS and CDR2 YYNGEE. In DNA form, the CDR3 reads TGTGCCAGCAGTTACGTAGGGAGGAACACTGAAGCTTTCTTT. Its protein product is CASSYVGRNTEAFF.

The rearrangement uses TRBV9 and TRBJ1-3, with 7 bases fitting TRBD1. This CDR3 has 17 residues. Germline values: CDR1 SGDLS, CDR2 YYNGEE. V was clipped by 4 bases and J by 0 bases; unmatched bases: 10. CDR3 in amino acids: CASSLTGTVSSGNTIYF. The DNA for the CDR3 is TGTGCCAGCAGCTTGACCGGGACAGTCAGCTCTGGAAACACCATATATTTT.

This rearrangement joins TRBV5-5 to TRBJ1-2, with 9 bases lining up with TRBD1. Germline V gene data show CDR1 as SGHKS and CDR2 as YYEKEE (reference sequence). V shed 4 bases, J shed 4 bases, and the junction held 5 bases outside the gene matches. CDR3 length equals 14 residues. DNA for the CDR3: TGTGCCAGCAGCCCACAGGGGGCAGCCTATGGCTACACCTTC. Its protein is CASSPQGAAYGYTF.

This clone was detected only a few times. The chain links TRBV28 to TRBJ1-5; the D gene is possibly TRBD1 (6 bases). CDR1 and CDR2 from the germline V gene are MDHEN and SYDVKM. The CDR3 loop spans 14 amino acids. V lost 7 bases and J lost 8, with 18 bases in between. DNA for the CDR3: TGTGCCAGCACCTTGACAGGCCCCTCGAAGCCCCAGCATTTT. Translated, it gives CASTLTGPSKPQHF.

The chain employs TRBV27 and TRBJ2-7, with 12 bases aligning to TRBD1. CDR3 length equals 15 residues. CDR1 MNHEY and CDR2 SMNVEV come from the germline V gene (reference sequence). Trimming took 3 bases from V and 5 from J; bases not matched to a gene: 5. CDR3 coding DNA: TGTGCCAGCAGTTTGGGGACAGGGGGCAAGAACGAGCAGTACTTC. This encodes CASSLGTGGKNEQYF.

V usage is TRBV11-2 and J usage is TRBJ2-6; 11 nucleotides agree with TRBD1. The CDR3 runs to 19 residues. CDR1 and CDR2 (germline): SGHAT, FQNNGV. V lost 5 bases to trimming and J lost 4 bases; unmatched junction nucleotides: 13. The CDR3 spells CASSAKLGQGGTGANVLTF. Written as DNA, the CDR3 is TGTGCCAGCAGCGCCAAACTGGGACAGGGGGGAACCGGGGCCAACGTCCTGACTTTC.

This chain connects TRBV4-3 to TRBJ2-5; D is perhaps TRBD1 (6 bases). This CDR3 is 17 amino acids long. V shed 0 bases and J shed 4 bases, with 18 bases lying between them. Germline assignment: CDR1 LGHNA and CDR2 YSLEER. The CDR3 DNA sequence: TGCGCCAGCAGCCAAGAGGGGGCCGGGACGAAGGGAGAGACCCAGTACTTC. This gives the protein CASSQEGAGTKGETQYF.

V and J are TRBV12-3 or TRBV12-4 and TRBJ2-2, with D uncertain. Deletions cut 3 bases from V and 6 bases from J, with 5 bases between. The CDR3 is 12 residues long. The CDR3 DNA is TGTGCCAGCAGTTTTTCGGCCGGGGAGCTGTTTTTT. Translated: CASSFSAGELFF.

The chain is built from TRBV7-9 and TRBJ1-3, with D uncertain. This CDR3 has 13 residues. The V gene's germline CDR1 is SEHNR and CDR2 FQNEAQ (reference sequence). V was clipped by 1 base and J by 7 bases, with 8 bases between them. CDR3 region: CASSLVVPNTIYF. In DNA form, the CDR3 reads TGTGCCAGCAGCTTAGTAGTCCCCAACACCATATATTTT. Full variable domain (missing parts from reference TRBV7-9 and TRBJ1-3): DTGVSQNPRHKITKRGQNVTFRCDPISEHNRLYWYRQTLGQGPEFLTYFQNEAQLEKSRLLSDRFSAERPKGSFSTLEIQRTEQGDSAMYLCASSLVVPNTIYFGEGSWLTVV.

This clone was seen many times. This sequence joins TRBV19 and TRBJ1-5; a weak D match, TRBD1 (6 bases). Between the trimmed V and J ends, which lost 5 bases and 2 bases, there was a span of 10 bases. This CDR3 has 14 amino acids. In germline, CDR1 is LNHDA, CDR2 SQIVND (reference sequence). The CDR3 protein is CASSLWTGNQPQHF. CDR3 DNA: TGTGCCAGTAGTCTCTGGACAGGCAATCAGCCCCAGCATTTT.

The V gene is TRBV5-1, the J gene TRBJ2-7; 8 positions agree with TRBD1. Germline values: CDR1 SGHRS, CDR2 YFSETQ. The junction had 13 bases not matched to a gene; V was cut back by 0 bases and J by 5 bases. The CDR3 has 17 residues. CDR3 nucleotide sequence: TGCGCCAGCAGCTTGGTGTCAGGGGGCATCTTCTTGGACGAGCAGTACTTC. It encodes CASSLVSGGIFLDEQYF.